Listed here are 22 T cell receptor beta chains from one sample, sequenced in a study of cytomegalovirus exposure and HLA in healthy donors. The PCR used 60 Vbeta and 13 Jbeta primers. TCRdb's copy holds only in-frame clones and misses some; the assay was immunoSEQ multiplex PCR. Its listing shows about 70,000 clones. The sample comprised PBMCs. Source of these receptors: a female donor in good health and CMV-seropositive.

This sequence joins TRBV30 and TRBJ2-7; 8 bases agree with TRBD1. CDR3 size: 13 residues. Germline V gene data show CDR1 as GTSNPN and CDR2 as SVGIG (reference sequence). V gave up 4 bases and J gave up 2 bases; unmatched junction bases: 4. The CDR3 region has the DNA TGTGCCTGGAATCCACAGGGGGCCTACGAGCAGTACTTC. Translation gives CAWNPQGAYEQYF.

The CDR3, as DNA: TGTGCCATCAGTCCCGGGACAGGGACCGATGAGCAGTTCTTC. Its translation: CAISPGTGTDEQFF. This sequence joins TRBV10-3 and TRBJ2-1; 9 bases agree with TRBD1. This CDR3 spans 14 amino acids. The J segment lost 8 bases and the V segment lost 5 bases, leaving 7 bases of the junction unmatched. Germline V gene data show CDR1 as ENHRY and CDR2 as SYGVKD.

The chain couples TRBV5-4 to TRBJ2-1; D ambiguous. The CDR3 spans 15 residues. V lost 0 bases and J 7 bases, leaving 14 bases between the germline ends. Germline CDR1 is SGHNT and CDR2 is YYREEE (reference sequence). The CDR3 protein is CASSLGHTGLNEQFF. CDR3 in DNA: TGTGCCAGCAGCTTGGGGCACACGGGTCTAAATGAGCAGTTCTTC.

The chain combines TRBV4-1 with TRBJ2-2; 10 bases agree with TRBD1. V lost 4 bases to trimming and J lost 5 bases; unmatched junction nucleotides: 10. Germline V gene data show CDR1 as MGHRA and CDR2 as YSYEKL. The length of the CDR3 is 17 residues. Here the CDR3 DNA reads TGCGCCAGCAGCCGAAAAATGGGGACAGGGGATACCGGGGAGCTGTTTTTT. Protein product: CASSRKMGTGDTGELFF.

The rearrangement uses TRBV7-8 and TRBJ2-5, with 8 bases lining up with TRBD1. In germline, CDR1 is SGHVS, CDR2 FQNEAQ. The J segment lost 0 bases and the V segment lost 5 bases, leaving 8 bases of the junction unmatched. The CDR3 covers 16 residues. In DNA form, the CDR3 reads TGTGCCAGCAGCGGACAGGGAAATACGTACCAAGAGACCCAGTACTTC. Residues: CASSGQGNTYQETQYF.

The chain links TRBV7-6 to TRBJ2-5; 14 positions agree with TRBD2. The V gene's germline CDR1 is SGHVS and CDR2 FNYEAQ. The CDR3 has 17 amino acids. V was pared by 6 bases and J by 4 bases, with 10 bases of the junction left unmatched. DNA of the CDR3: TGTGCCAGCAGTCCGCTGACTAGCGGGGGGGCCGGAGAGACCCAGTACTTC. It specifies CASSPLTSGGAGETQYF.

DNA for the CDR3: TGTGCCAGCAGTCCGGACAGGTTCGGTGAGCAGTTCTTC. As protein: CASSPDRFGEQFF. The genes are TRBV25-1 and TRBJ2-1, with 7 bases aligning to TRBD1. The CDR3 has 13 residues. Germline assignment: CDR1 MGHDK and CDR2 SYGVNS. V lost 5 bases, J lost 9 bases, and 7 bases stayed unmatched.

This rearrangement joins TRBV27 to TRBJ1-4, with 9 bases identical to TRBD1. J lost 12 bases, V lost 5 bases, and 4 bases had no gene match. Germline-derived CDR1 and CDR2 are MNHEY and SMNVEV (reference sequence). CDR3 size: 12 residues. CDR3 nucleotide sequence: TGTGCCAGCAGTCAGACAGGGGGACAACTGTTTTTT. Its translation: CASSQTGGQLFF.

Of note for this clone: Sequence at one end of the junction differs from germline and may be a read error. CDR3 bases: TGTGCCAGCTCACCATCGCGACAGGGGAACGCTGAAGCTTTCTTT. Translated, it gives CASSPSRQGNAEAFF. The rearrangement links TRBV18 to TRBJ1-1, with 8 positions matching TRBD1. The CDR3 covers 15 residues. Germline CDR1 is KGHSH and CDR2 is LQKENI.

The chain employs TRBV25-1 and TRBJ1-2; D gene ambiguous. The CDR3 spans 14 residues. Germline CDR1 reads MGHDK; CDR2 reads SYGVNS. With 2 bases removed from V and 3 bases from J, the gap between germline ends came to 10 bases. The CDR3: CASSERRAYYGYTF. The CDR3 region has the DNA TGTGCCAGCAGTGAAAGGCGGGCCTACTATGGCTACACCTTC.

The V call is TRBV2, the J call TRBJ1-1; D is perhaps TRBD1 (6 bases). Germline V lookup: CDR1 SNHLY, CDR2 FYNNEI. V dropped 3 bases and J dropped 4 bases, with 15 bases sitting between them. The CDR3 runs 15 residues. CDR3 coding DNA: TGTGCCAGCAGTGACCAGGGCGGGGGCGGCACTGAAGCTTTCTTT. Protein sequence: CASSDQGGGGTEAFF.

This CDR3 is CASSSDSSSYEQYF. DNA of the CDR3: TGTGCCAGCAGCTCGGACTCAAGCTCCTACGAGCAGTACTTC. The gene calls are TRBV7-2 and TRBJ2-7; a possible D gene is TRBD2 (5 bases). This CDR3 spans 14 amino acids. Germline loops: CDR1 SGHTA, CDR2 FQGNSA. Trimming cost V 4 bases and J 0 bases, with 10 bases left between them.

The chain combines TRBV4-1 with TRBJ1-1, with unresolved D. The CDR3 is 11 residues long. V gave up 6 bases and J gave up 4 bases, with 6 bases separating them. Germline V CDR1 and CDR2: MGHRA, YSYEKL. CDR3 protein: CASSSGTEAFF. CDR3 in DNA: TGCGCCAGCAGTTCGGGCACTGAAGCTTTCTTT.

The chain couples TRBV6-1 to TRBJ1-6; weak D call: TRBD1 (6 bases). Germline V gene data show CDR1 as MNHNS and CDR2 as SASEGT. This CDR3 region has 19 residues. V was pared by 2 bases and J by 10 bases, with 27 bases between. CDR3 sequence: CASSEYRAGFGQIGSPLHF. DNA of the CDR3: TGTGCCAGCAGTGAATACAGGGCAGGCTTTGGCCAAATAGGGTCACCCCTCCACTTT.

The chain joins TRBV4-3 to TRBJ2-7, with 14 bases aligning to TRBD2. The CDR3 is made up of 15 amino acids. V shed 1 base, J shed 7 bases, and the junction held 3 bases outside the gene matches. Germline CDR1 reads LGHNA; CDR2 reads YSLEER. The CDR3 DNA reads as TGCGCCAGCAGCCAAGGGGGACTAGCGGGAGTGGAGCAGTACTTC. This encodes CASSQGGLAGVEQYF.

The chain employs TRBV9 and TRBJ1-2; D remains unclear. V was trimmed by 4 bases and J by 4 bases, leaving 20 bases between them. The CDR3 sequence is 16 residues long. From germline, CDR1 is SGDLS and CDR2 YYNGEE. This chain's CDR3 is CASSSSKKEGFYGYTF. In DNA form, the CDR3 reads TGTGCCAGCAGCTCATCAAAGAAGGAGGGATTCTATGGCTACACCTTC.

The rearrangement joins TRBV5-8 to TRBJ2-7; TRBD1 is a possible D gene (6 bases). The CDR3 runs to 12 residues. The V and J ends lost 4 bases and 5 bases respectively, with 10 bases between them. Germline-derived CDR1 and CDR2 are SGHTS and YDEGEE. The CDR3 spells CASSRNRDEQYF. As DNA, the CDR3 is TGTGCCAGCAGCAGGAACAGGGACGAGCAGTACTTC.

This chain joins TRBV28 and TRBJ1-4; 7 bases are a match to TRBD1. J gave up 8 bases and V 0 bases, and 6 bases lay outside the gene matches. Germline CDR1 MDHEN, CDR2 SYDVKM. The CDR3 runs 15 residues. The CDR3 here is CASSLWAGGQEKLFF. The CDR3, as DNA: TGTGCCAGCAGTTTATGGGCAGGGGGTCAGGAAAAACTGTTTTTT.

This CDR3 is CASSSNDRGVYNEQFF. The DNA for the CDR3 is TGTGCCAGCAGTTCCAATGACAGGGGGGTCTACAATGAGCAGTTCTTC. The chain links TRBV28 to TRBJ2-1; 9 nucleotides align to TRBD1. Germline lookup yields CDR1 MDHEN and CDR2 SYDVKM. This CDR3 comprises 16 residues. V lost 4 bases and J lost 3; bases outside the gene matches: 7.

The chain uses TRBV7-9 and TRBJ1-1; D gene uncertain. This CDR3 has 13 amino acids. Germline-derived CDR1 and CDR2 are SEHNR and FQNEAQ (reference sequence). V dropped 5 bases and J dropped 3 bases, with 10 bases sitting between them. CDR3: CASSATRDTEAFF. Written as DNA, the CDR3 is TGTGCCAGCAGCGCGACTCGGGACACTGAAGCTTTCTTT.

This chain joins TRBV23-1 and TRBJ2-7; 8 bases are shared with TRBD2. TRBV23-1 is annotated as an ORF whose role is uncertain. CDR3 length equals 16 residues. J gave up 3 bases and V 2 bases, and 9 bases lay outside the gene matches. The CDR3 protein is CASSQRTTGGGYEQYF. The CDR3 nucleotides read TGCGCCAGCAGTCAAAGGACGACGGGGGGGGGCTACGAGCAGTACTTC.

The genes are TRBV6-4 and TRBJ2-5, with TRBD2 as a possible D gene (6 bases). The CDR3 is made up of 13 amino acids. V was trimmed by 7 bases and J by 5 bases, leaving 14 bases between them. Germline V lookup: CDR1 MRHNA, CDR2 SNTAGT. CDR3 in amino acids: CASTGTGGETQYF. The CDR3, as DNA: TGTGCCAGCACCGGGACTGGTGGGGAGACCCAGTACTTC.